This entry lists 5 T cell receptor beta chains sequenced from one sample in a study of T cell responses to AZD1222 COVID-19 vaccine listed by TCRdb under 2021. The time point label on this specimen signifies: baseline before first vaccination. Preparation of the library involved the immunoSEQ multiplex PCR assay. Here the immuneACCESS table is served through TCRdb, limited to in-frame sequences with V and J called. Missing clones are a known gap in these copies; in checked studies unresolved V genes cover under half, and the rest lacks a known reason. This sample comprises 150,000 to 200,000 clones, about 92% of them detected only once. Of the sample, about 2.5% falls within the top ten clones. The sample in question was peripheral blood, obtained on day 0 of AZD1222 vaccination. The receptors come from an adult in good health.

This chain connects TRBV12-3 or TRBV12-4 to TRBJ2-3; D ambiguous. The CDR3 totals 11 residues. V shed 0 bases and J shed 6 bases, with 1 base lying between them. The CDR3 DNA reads TGTGCCAGCAGTTTAGCCGATACGCAGTATTTT. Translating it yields CASSLADTQYF.

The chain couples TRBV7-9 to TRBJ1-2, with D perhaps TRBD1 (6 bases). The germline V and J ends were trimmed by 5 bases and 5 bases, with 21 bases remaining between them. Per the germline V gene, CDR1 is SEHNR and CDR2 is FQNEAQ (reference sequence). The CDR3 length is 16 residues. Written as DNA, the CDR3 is TGTGCCAGCAGCCCTACCTCCGGGACACAAATTTATGGCTACACCTTC. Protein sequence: CASSPTSGTQIYGYTF.

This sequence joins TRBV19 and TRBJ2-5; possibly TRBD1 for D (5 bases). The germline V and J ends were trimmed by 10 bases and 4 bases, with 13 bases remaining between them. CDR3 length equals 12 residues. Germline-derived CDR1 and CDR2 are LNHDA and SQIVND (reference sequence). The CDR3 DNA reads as TGTGCCACTGATCAGGGTGGAGAGACCCAGTACTTC. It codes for CATDQGGETQYF.

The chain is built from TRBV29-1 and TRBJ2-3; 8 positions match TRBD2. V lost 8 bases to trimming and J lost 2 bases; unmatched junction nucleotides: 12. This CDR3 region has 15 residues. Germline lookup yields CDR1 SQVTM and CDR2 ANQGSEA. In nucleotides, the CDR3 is TGCAGCTCGGGGGGGGCGGGGGCGTACACAGATACGCAGTATTTT. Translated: CSSGGAGAYTDTQYF.

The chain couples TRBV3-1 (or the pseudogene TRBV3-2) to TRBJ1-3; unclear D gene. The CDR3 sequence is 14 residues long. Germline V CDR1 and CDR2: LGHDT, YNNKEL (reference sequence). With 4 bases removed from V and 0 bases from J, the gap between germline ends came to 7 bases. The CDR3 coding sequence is TGTGCCAGCAGCCTCGGGAGCTCTGGAAACACCATATATTTT. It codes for CASSLGSSGNTIYF.